The clone carrying this T cell receptor beta chain was found once. No antigen is known for it. V lost 8 bases and J lost 7; bases outside the gene matches: 8. Germline-derived CDR1 and CDR2 are KGHSH and LQKENI. This CDR3 is built from 12 residues. Data came from immunoSEQ multiplex PCR; TCRdb stores just in-frame clones and leaves some out. The sample consists of 400,000 or so clones, around 96% of them appearing once. The data belong to a study of shared clonotypes between healthy human individuals. Study as a whole: Serving as donors were two women and a few men, whose ages spanned 18 to 49.

Study-wide points: The naive CD4 repertoires of several donors were compared, and roughly 5% of clonotypes were shared.

The sample comprised memory CD8+ T cells sorted from blood. Stated subset: CD45RO+ cells pooled with CCR7-negative TemRA cells. The genes are TRBV18 and TRBJ2-7; 7 bases line up with TRBD1. The clonotype originates from a young man in good health. CDR3 in DNA: TGTGCCAGCCGATCAACAGGGGAAGAGCAGTACTTC. Its protein is CASRSTGEEQYF.